This record looks at one T cell receptor (beta chain) sequence and its context. Its antigen is currently not known. Base-call qualities are not available, and no considerably larger clone is one nucleotide away. The immunoSEQ assay, a bias-controlled multiplex PCR with V- and J-specific primers, was used to amplify TCR beta CDR3 regions from genomic DNA. A proprietary barcode and Illumina adapter sequences were added to the CDR3 amplicons in a second PCR step. An Illumina MiSeq instrument was used to sequence the CDR3 libraries. Per the authors' processing: Export and quality control were done with immunoSEQ Analyzer 3.0, while downstream analyses used R Bioconductor and Immunarch. Repertoire metrics were calculated using only productive rearrangements within the normalized downsampled data set. In the normalized cohort, clonotypes with more than 5 templates were defined as pathologically expanded. The Inverse Simpson Index was used to measure repertoire diversity. To capture all clonotypes, the CMV-specificity analyses were run on the non-normalized data set. TCRdb took this table from immuneACCESS and kept in-frame rearrangements with V and J called. Such tables lack part of the clones; where checked against another copy, unresolved V genes explain under half of the gap, and the rest is unexplained. D and trimming were read from the DNA, whereas the V and J calls and clone size are those reported in that table. The sample table contains some 3,500 clones; only one count was recorded for just over 70% of them. Of the sample, approximately 5% is held by the ten largest clones.

These data are taken from a study of T cell clonotyping in hematopoietic cell transplantation (dated by TCRdb to about 2021). A note on the overall study: In the study, more than 130 blood samples were gathered from 35 consecutive transplant recipients and their related donors. Recruitment of patients was conducted between September 2015 and 2017, and follow-up was continued until September 2020 or death. General findings and caveats noted by the study authors: Inverse Simpson Index values from donors and from recipients before transplant predicted broader TCR repertoire diversity after transplant. Recipient TCR diversity fell after transplant, with pathologically expanded clonotypes rising progressively from day 30 to day 180. The sample size was limited, and because cells were not sorted, the contributions of CD4 and CD8 repertoires could not be separated. Overlap with donor repertoires was found for only a small fraction of recipient repertoires, with over 95% found to appear de novo at the given depth.

In the paper's terms, the time point label means: 30 days after allo-HCT. Blood samples were obtained from recipients approximately 28 days before transplant and at days 30, 100 and 180 after transplant. Using Nuclei Lysis Solution, genomic DNA was extracted from unfractionated peripheral blood mononuclear cells that were either fresh or cryopreserved. Looking up the germline V gene yields CDR1 SGDLS and CDR2 YYNGEE. The CDR3 holds 12 amino acids from the cysteine to the phenylalanine. Only CDR3 DNA remains: 36 bases, in frame from the first base. Cut back by 7 bases and 3 bases, the V and J ends lie 11 bases apart.

The sequence came from a male patient aged 40 to 55 who had an allogeneic stem cell transplant from an unrelated donor, so the T cells may come from the graft donor. Some clones in this sample may be carry-over from other donors' samples. Sequencing was performed on peripheral blood mononuclear cells, taken 30 days after allogeneic stem cell transplant. The chain employs TRBV9 and TRBJ2-7, and the D gene may be TRBD1, 6 bases matching. For the CDR3, the sequence is CASGTGHYEQYF. In nucleotides, the sequence is TGTGCCAGCGGGACGGGACACTACGAGCAGTACTTC. Here the CDR3 is joined to the reference TRBV9 and TRBJ2-7 genes, and the full variable domain is: DSGVTQTPKHLITATGQRVTLRCSPRSGDLSVYWYQQSLDQGLQFLIQYYNGEERAKGNILERFSAQQFPDLHSELNLSSLELGDSALYFCASGTGHYEQYFGPGTRLTVT.